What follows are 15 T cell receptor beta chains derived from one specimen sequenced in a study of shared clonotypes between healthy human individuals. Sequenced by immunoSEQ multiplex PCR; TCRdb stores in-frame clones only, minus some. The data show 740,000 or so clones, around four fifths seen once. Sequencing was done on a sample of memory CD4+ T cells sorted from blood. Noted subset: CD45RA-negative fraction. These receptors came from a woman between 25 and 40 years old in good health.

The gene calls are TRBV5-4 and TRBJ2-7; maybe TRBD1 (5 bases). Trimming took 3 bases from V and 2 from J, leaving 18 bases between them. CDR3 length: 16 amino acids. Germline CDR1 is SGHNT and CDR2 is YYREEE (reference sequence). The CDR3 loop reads CASSWGGGNGAYEQYF. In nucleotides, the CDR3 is TGTGCCAGCAGCTGGGGCGGTGGCAATGGGGCCTACGAGCAGTACTTC.

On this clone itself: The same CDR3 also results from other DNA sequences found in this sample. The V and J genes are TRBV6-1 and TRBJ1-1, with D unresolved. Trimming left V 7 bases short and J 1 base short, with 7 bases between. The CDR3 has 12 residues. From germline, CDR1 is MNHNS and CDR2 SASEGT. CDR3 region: CASKMGNTEAFF. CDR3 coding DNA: TGTGCCAGCAAAATGGGGAACACTGAAGCTTTCTTT.

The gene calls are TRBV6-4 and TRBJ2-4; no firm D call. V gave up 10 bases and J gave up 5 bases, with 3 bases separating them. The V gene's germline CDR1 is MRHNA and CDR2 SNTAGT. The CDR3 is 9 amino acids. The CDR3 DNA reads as TGTGCCAAGGAAAACATTCAGTACTTC. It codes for CAKENIQYF.

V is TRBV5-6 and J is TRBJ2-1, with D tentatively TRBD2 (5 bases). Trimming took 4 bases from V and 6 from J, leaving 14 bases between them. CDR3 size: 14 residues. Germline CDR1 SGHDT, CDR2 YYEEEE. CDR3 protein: CASSLSASRNEQFF. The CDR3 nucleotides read TGTGCCAGCAGCCTGTCTGCTAGCCGCAATGAGCAGTTCTTC.

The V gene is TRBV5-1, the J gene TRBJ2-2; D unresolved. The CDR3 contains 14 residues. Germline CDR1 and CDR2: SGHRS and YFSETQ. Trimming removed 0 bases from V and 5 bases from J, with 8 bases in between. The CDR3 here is CASSLGTQTGELFF. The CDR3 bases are TGCGCCAGCAGCTTGGGGACGCAGACCGGGGAGCTGTTTTTT. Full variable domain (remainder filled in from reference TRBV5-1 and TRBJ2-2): KAGVTQTPRYLIKTRGQQVTLSCSPISGHRSVSWYQQTPGQGLQFLFEYFSETQRNKGNFPGRFSGRQFSNSRSEMNVSTLELGDSALYLCASSLGTQTGELFFGEGSRLTVL.

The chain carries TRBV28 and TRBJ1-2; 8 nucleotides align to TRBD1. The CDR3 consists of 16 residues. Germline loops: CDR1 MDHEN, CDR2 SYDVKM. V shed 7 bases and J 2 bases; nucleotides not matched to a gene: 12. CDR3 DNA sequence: TGTGCCAGCACTAGCTCCGGGACAGGTTTAAACTATGGCTACACCTTC. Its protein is CASTSSGTGLNYGYTF.

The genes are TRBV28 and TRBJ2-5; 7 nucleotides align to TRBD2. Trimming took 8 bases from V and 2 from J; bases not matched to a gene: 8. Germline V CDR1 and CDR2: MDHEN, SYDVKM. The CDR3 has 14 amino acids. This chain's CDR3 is CASLEAGPQETQYF. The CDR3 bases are TGTGCCAGCCTTGAAGCGGGGCCTCAAGAGACCCAGTACTTC. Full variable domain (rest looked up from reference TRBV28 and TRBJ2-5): DVKVTQSSRYLVKRTGEKVFLECVQDMDHENMFWYRQDPGLGLRLIYFSYDVKMKEKGDIPEGYSVSREKKERFSLILESASTNQTSMYLCASLEAGPQETQYFGPGTRLLVL.

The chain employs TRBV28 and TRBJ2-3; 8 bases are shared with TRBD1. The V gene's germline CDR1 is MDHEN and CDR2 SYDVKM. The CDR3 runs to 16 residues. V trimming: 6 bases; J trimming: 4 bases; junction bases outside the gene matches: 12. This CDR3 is CASSANYRGSSDTQYF. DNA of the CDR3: TGTGCCAGCAGCGCGAACTACAGGGGGTCCTCAGATACGCAGTATTTT.

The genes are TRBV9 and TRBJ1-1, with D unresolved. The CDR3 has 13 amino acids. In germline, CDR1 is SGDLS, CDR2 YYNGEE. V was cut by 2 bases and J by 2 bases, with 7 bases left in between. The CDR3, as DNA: TGTGCCAGCAGCGTGGGCTTTAACACTGAAGCTTTCTTT. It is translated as CASSVGFNTEAFF.

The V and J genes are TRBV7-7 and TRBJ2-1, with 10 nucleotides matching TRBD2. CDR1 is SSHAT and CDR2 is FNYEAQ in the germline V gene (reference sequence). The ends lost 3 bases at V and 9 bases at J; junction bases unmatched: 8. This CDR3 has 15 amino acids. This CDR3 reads CASSFGLAGDGEQFF. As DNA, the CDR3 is TGTGCCAGCAGCTTCGGGCTAGCGGGAGACGGTGAGCAGTTCTTC. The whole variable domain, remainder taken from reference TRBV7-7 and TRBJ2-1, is GAGVSQSPRYKVTKRGQDVTLRCDPISSHATLYWYQQALGQGPEFLTYFNYEAQPDKSGLPSDRFSAERPEGSISTLTIQRTEQRDSAMYRCASSFGLAGDGEQFFGPGTRLTVL.

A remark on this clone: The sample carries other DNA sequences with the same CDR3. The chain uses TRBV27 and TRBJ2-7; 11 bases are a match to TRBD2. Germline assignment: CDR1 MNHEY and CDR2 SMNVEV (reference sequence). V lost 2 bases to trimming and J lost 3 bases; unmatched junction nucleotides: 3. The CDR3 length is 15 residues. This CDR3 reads CASSLNSGRDYEQYF. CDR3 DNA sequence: TGTGCCAGCAGTTTAAATAGCGGGAGGGACTACGAGCAGTACTTC.

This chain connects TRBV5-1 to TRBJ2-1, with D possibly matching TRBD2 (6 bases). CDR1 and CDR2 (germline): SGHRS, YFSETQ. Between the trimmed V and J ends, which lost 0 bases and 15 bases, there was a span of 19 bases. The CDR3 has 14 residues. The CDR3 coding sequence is TGCGCCAGCAGCTTGGCATTTGAACTAGCCCCGTGGTTCTTC. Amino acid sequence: CASSLAFELAPWFF.

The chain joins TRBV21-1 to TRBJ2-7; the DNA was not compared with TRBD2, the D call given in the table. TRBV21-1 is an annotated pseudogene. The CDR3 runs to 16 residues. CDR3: CASSNPPGKGIYEQYF. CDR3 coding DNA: TGTGCCAGCAGCAACCCCCCCGGGAAAGGAATCTACGAGCAGTACTTC.

This chain's CDR3 is CASSIIMSSGANVLTF. The DNA of the CDR3 is TGTGCCAGTAGTATTATTATGAGCTCTGGGGCCAACGTCCTGACTTTC. This rearrangement joins TRBV19 to TRBJ2-6; D unclear. Trimming took 3 bases from V and 0 from J, leaving 9 bases between them. From germline, CDR1 is LNHDA and CDR2 SQIVND (reference sequence). The CDR3 has 16 residues.

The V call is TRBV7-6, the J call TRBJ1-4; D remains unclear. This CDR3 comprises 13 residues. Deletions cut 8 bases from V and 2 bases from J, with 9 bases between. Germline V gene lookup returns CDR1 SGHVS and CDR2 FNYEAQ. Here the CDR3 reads CASSQQTNEKLFF. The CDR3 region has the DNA TGTGCCAGCTCCCAACAGACTAATGAAAAACTGTTTTTT.